The rows below give T cell receptor beta chains drawn from one sample of a study of T cells in Graves' hyperthyroidism and ophthalmopathy. A single record per CDR3 protein comes from TCRdb applying MiXCR to the multiplex PCR reads. The table has around 350,000 distinct CDR3 sequences, about 14% seen once. The sequencing sample was made of blood. The receptors derive from a young woman with Graves' ophthalmopathy. The CDR3 runs from the conserved cysteine through the conserved F or W. A D gene is named only where the DNA matches it firmly. A clone size is listed for some rows: how often the clone was seen (once, few, many), or a class if it is expanded.

V: TRBV24-1
J: TRBJ2-5
D: TRBD1
size: many
CDR3: CATSDSTGTGGPETQYF
DNA: TGTGCCACCAGTGATTCGACCGGGACAGGGGGCCCAGAGACCCAGTACTTC

V: TRBV13
J: TRBJ2-1
D: NA
size: few
CDR3: CASSQDPFYNEQFF
DNA: TGTGCCAGCAGCCAAGACCCTTTTTACAATGAGCAGTTCTTC

V: TRBV2
J: TRBJ2-1
D: NA
size: many
CDR3: CASISAASYNEQFF
DNA: TGTGCCAGCATTAGCGCCGCTTCCTACAATGAGCAGTTCTTC

V: TRBV20-1
J: TRBJ1-6
D: NA
size: NA
CDR3: CSAHDAYNSPLHF
DNA: TGCAGTGCTCACGACGCCTATAATTCACCCCTCCACTTT

V: TRBV9
J: TRBJ1-5
D: NA
size: NA
CDR3: CASSVTGISNQPQHF
DNA: TGTGCCAGCAGCGTCACAGGGATTAGCAATCAGCCCCAGCATTTT

V: TRBV11-2
J: TRBJ2-7
D: TRBD1
size: many
CDR3: CASSSPGTGDYEQYF
DNA: TGTGCCAGCAGCTCCCCGGGGACAGGGGATTACGAGCAGTACTTC

V: TRBV7-9
J: TRBJ1-5
D: NA
size: NA
CDR3: CTSSQGTVPQHF
DNA: TGTACCAGCAGCCAGGGAACCGTCCCCCAGCATTTT

V: TRBV4-1
J: TRBJ1-1
D: TRBD1
size: many
CDR3: CASSQGRGRRWTEAFF
DNA: TGCGCCAGCAGCCAAGGCAGGGGGAGAAGGTGGACTGAAGCTTTCTTT

V: TRBV6-1
J: TRBJ2-7
D: NA
size: many
CDR3: CASSEAWQGTYEQYF
DNA: TGTGCCAGCAGTGAAGCTTGGCAGGGTACCTACGAGCAGTACTTC

V: TRBV24-1
J: TRBJ2-5
D: NA
size: many
CDR3: CATSEPGQETQYF
DNA: TGTGCCACCAGTGAGCCCGGCCAAGAGACCCAGTACTTC

V: TRBV18
J: TRBJ1-6
D: NA
size: many
CDR3: CASSPTAGNSPLHF
DNA: TGTGCCAGCTCACCAACCGCAGGGAATTCACCCCTCCACTTT

V: TRBV12-3/TRBV12-4
J: TRBJ2-3
D: TRBD1
size: NA
CDR3: CASSLVGQSPDTQYF
DNA: TGTGCCAGCAGTTTAGTGGGACAGAGCCCAGATACGCAGTATTTT

V: TRBV20-1
J: TRBJ1-6
D: TRBD1
size: many
CDR3: CSARVRETGPSSYNSPLHF
DNA: TGCAGTGCTAGGGTTCGGGAGACAGGGCCCAGCTCCTATAATTCACCCCTCCACTTT

V: TRBV3-1
J: TRBJ1-2
D: NA
size: many
CDR3: CASSQEYGYTF
DNA: TGTGCCAGCAGCCAAGAGTATGGCTACACCTTC

V: TRBV12-3/TRBV12-4
J: TRBJ1-2
D: NA
size: many
CDR3: CASSPNRVGRYTF
DNA: TGTGCCAGCAGTCCCAACAGGGTTGGACGCTACACCTTC

V: TRBV19
J: TRBJ2-1
D: NA
size: many
CDR3: CASSIGRGQVNNEQFF
DNA: TGTGCCAGTAGTATAGGTAGAGGCCAGGTCAACAATGAGCAGTTCTTC

V: TRBV2
J: TRBJ1-1
D: TRBD1
size: many
CDR3: CASSRSRQGGLDTEAFF
DNA: TGTGCCAGCAGCAGATCCCGACAGGGCGGGTTGGACACTGAAGCTTTCTTT